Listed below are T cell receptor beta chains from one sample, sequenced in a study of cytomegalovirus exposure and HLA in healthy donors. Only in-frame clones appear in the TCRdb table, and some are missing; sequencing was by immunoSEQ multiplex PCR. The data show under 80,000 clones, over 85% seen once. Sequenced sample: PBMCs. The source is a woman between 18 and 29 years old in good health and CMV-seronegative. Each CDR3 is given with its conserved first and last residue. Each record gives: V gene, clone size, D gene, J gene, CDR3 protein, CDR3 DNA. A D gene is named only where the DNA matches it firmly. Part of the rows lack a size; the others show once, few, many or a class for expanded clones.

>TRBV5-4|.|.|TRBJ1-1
CASSLSQGRNTEAFF
TGTGCCAGCAGCCTTTCCCAGGGCAGGAACACTGAAGCTTTCTTT
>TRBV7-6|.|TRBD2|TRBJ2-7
CASSLVHPLAGGAPTKQYF
TGTGCCAGCAGCTTAGTACATCCACTAGCGGGGGGTGCCCCTACGAAGCAGTACTTC
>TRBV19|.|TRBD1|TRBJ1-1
CASSIQGGNTEAFF
TGTGCCAGTAGTATCCAGGGGGGGAACACTGAAGCTTTCTTT
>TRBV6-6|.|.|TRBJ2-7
CASTDSQQTYEQYF
TGTGCCAGCACCGACAGCCAGCAGACCTACGAGCAGTACTTC
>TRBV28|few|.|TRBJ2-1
CASSLDGSVAYNEQFF
TGTGCCAGCAGTTTGGACGGGAGTGTTGCCTACAATGAGCAGTTCTTC
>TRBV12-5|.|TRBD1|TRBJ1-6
CASVPTGDSPLHF
TGTGCTAGTGTTCCGACAGGGGATTCACCCCTCCACTTT
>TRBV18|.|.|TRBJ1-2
CASSPMTEANYGYTF
TGTGCCAGCTCACCGATGACAGAAGCTAACTATGGCTACACCTTC
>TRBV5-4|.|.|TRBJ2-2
CASSPRLEWSGELFF
TGTGCCAGCAGCCCCCGGCTAGAATGGTCCGGGGAGCTGTTTTTT
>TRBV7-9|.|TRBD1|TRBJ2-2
CASSSRDRGTNTGELFF
TGTGCCAGCAGCTCCCGGGACAGGGGTACGAACACCGGGGAGCTGTTTTTT
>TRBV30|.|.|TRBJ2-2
CAWDTYTGELFF
TGTGCCTGGGACACGTACACCGGGGAGCTGTTTTTT
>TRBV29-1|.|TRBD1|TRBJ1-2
CSVDDRDIGYTF
TGCAGCGTTGACGACAGGGACATCGGCTACACCTTC
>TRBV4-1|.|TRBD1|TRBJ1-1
CASSQPGQVIEAFF
TGCGCCAGCAGCCAACCCGGACAGGTGATTGAAGCTTTCTTT
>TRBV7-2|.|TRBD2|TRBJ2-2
CASSSIAGGRGGELFF
TGTGCCAGCAGCTCCATAGCGGGGGGGCGTGGCGGGGAGCTGTTTTTT
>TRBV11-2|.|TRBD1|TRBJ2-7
CASTLVQDRGSYEQYF
TGTGCCAGCACCCTAGTGCAGGACAGGGGTTCCTACGAGCAGTACTTC
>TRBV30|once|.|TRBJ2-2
CAGGALRALMNTGELFF
TGTGCCGGGGGCGCCTTAAGGGCCTTGATGAACACCGGGGAGCTGTTTTTT
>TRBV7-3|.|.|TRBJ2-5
CASSSGVQETQYF
TGTGCCAGCTCCTCGGGGGTTCAAGAGACCCAGTACTTC
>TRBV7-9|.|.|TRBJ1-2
CASSLSNANYGYTF
TGTGCCAGCAGCTTATCTAACGCTAACTATGGCTACACCTTC
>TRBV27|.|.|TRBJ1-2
CASTKDAGSNYGYTF
TGTGCCAGCACCAAAGACGCGGGGTCTAACTATGGCTACACCTTC
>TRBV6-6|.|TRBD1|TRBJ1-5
CASTPNADRRDQPQHF
TGTGCCAGCACCCCTAACGCGGACAGGCGAGATCAGCCCCAGCATTTT
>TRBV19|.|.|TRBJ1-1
CASSKGPGPVNTEAFF
TGTGCCAGTAGTAAGGGGCCGGGTCCGGTGAACACTGAAGCTTTCTTT
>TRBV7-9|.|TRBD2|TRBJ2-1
CASSSSSGLAGNEQFF
TGTGCCAGCAGCTCATCTTCGGGACTAGCGGGTAATGAGCAGTTCTTC
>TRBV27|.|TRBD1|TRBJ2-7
CASSSRPGQGYEQYF
TGTGCCAGCAGTTCGCGCCCGGGACAGGGGTACGAGCAGTACTTC
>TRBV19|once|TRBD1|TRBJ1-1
CASSIYRGSNTEAFF
TGTGCCAGTAGTATTTACAGGGGGTCGAACACTGAAGCTTTCTTT
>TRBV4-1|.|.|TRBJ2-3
CASSREGGGHTQYF
TGCGCCAGCAGCCGGGAGGGGGGGGGCCATACGCAGTATTTT
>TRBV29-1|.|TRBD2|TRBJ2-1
CSVVSGNNEQFF
TGCAGCGTTGTTAGCGGGAACAATGAGCAGTTCTTC
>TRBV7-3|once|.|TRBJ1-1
CASSSLQGSVAFF
TGTGCCAGCAGCTCCTTACAGGGTTCGGTAGCTTTCTTT
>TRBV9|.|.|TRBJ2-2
CASSVATQAGTGELFF
TGTGCCAGCAGCGTAGCTACACAGGCCGGCACCGGGGAGCTGTTTTTT